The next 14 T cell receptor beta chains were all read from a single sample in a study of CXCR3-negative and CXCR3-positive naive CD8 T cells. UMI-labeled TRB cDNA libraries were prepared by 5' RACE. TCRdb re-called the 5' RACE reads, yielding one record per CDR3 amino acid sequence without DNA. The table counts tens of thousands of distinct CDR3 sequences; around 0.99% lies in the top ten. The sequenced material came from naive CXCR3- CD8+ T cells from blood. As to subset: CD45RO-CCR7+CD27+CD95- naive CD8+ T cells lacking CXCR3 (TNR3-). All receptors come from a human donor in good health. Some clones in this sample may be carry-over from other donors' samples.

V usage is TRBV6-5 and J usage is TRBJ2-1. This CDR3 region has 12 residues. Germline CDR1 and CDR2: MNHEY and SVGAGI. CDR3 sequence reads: CASSYLHGEQFF.

The CDR3 region is CASSIRGGSTEAFF. The rearrangement uses TRBV27 and TRBJ1-1. The CDR3 is made up of 14 amino acids. From germline, CDR1 is MNHEY and CDR2 SMNVEV (reference sequence).

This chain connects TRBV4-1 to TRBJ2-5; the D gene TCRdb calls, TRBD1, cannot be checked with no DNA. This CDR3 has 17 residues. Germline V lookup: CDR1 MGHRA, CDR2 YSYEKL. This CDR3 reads CASSQVPAVGGQETQYF.

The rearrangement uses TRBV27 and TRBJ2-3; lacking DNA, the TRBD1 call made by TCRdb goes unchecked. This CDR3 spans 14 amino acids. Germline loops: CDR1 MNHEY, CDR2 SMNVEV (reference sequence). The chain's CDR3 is CASRSGGDPDTQYF.

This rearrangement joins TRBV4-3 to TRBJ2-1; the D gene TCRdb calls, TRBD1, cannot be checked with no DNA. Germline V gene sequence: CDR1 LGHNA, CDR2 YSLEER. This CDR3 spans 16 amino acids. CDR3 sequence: CASSQDSQGGWNEQFF.

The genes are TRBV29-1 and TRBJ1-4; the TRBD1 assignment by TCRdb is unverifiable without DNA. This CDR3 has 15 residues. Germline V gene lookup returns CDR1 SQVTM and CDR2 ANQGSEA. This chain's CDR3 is CSVEVGAVNNEKLFF.

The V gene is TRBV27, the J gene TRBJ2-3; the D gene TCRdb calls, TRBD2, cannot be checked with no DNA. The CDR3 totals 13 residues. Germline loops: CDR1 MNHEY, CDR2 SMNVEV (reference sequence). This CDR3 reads CASSPDSTDTQYF.

The CDR3 is CASSPWGQGMYEQYF. The V gene is TRBV12-3 or TRBV12-4, the J gene TRBJ2-7; TCRdb calls TRBD1, which cannot be checked without DNA. The CDR3 spans 15 residues.

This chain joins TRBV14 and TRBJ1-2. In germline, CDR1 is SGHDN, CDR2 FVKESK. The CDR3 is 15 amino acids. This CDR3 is CASSQDLAGDYGYTF.

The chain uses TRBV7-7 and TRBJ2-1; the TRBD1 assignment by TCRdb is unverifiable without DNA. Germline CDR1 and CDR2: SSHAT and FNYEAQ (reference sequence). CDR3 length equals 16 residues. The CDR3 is CASSLEGQGFSNEQFF.

The CDR3 sequence: CASSPGTTYEQYF. This rearrangement joins TRBV5-4 to TRBJ2-7. CDR1 and CDR2 (germline): SGHNT, YYREEE (reference sequence). This CDR3 is 13 amino acids long.

CDR3 protein: CASSYSGANEQFF. V usage is TRBV6-2 or TRBV6-3 and J usage is TRBJ2-1. The germline gives CDR1 MNHEY, CDR2 SVGEGT. This CDR3 contains 13 residues.

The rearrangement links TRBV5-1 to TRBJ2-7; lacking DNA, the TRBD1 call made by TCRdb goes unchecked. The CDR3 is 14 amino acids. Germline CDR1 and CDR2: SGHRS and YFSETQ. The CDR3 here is CATSPGTGHYEQYF.

The CDR3 is CASSLLRGNTEAFF. The rearrangement links TRBV28 to TRBJ1-1; TCRdb's D gene call, TRBD1, goes unchecked for lack of DNA. There are 14 residues in the CDR3. In germline, CDR1 is MDHEN, CDR2 SYDVKM.